In its sample, the clone carrying this TCR beta chain was seen a few times. In TCRdb, the RT-PCR reads were re-called with MiXCR into one record per CDR3 protein. The repertoire includes 800,000 to 1,000,000 distinct CDR3 sequences, roughly 18% of them detected once, and approximately 5.9% sits in the top ten. V gave up 0 bases and J gave up 12 bases, with 7 bases separating them. CDR1 SGHRS and CDR2 YFSETQ come from the germline V gene. The CDR3 runs 11 residues. The sample originates from a study of patients and donors after allogeneic stem cell transplantation. The chain has TRBV5-1 and TRBJ2-4, with a weak D call TRBD1 (5 bases). The material sequenced was blood, either unsorted or a sorted T cell fraction (not recorded which). This clonotype was obtained from a human donor who was either an allogeneic HSCT recipient or a stem cell or donor lymphocyte infusion donor (not recorded which). It is not recorded whose cells these are; they may come from a transplant donor. DNA of the CDR3: TGCGCCAGCAGCTTGGAAGGGGATCAGTACTTC. Its translation is CASSLEGDQYF.